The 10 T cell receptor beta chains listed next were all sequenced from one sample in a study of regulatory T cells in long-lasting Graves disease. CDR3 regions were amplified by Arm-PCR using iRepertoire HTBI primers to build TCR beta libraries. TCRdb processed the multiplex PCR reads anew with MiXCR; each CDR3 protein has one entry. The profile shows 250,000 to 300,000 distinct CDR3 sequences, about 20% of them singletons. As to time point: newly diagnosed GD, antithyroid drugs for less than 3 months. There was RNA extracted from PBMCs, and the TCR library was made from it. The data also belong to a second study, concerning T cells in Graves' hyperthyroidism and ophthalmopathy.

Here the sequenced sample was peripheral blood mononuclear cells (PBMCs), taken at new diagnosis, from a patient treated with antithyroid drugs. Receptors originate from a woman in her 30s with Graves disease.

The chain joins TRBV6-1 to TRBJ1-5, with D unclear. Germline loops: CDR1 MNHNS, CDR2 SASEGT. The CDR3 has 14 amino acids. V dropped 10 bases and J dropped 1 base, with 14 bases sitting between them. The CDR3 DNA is TGTGCCACCTTTGGGGTCGACAGCAATCAGCCCCAGCATTTT. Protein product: CATFGVDSNQPQHF.

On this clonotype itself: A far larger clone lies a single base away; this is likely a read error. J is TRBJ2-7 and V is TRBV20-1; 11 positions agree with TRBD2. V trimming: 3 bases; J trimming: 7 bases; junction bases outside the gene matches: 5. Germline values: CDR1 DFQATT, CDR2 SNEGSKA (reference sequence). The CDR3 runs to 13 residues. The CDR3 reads CSASVAGGYEQYF. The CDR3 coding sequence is TGCAGTGCTAGTGTAGCGGGGGGGTATGAGCAGTACTTC.

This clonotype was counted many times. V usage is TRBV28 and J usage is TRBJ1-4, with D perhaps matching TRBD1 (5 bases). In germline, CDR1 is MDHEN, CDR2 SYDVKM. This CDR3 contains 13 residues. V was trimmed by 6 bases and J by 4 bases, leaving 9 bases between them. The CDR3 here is CASRAGINEKLFF. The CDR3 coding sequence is TGTGCCAGCAGGGCAGGGATTAATGAAAAACTGTTTTTT. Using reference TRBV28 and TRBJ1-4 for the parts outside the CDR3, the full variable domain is DVKVTQSSRYLVKRTGEKVFLECVQDMDHENMFWYRQDPGLGLRLIYFSYDVKMKEKGDIPEGYSVSREKKERFSLILESASTNQTSMYLCASRAGINEKLFFGSGTQLSVL.

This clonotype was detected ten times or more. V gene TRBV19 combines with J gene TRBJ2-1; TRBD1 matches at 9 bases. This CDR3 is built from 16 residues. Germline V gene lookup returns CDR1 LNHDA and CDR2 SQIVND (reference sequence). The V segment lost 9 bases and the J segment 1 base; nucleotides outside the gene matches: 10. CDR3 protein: CARPRDREGSYNEQFF. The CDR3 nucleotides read TGTGCCAGGCCCCGGGACAGGGAGGGTTCCTACAATGAGCAGTTCTTC.

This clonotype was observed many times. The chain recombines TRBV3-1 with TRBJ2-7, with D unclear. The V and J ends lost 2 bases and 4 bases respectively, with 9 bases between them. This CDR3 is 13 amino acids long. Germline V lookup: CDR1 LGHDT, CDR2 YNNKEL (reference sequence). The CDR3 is CASSQTKAYEQYF. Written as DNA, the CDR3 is TGTGCCAGCAGCCAAACTAAGGCGTACGAGCAGTACTTC.

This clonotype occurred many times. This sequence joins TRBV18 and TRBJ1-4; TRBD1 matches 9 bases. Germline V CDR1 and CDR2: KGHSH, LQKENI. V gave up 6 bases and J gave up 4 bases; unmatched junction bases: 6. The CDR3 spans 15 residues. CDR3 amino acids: CASSLRQGDNEKLFF. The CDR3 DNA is TGTGCCAGCTCGCTCCGACAGGGGGATAATGAAAAACTGTTTTTT.

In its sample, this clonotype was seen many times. This CDR3 reads CATVAGGWYNEQFF. The CDR3, as DNA: TGTGCCACCGTAGCGGGGGGATGGTACAATGAGCAGTTCTTC. The rearrangement links TRBV7-2 to TRBJ2-1; 10 nucleotides line up with TRBD2. The CDR3 is 14 residues long. Per germline, CDR1 SGHTA and CDR2 FQGNSA. J was trimmed by 4 bases and V by 10 bases; bases with no gene match: 7. The whole variable domain, filled in from reference TRBV7-2 and TRBJ2-1, reads GAGVSQSPSNKVTEKGKDVELRCDPISGHTALYWYRQSLGQGLEFLIYFQGNSAPDKSGLPSDRFSAERTGGSVSTLTIQRTQQEDSAVYLCATVAGGWYNEQFFGPGTRLTVL.

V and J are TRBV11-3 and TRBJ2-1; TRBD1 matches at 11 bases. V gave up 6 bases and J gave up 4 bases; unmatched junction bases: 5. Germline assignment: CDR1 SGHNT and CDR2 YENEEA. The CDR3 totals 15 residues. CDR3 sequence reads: CASSLDRGLYNEQFF. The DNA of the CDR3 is TGTGCCAGCAGTTTGGACAGGGGGCTGTACAATGAGCAGTTCTTC. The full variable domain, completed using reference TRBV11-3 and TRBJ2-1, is EAGVVQSPRYKIIEKKQPVAFWCNPISGHNTLYWYLQNLGQGPELLIRYENEEAVDDSQLPKDRFSAERLKGVDSTLKIQPAELGDSAVYLCASSLDRGLYNEQFFGPGTRLTVL.

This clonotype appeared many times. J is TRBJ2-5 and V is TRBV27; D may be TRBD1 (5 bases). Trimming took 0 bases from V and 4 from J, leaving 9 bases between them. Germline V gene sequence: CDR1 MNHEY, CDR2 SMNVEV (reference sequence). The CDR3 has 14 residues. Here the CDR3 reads CASSLSGARETQYF. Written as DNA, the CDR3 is TGTGCCAGCAGTTTATCTGGGGCAAGAGAGACCCAGTACTTC.

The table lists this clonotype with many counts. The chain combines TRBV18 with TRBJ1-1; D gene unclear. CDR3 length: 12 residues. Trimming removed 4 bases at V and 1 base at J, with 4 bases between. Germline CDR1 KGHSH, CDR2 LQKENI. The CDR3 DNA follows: TGTGCCAGCTCACAGGCGAACACTGAAGCTTTCTTT. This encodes CASSQANTEAFF.